Below, one T cell receptor (beta chain) is given with its context. Its antigen is not known. Data came from immunoSEQ multiplex PCR; TCRdb stores just in-frame clones and leaves some out. In the table there are over 50,000 clones, roughly 86% of which are singletons. The data stem from a study of lymphopenia after photon versus proton radiotherapy. Study conclusions and caveats: Authors raise, but do not show, better survival with proton therapy. Oligoclonal CD8+ Temra expansion after nadir drove photon patients' diversity drop. Post-nadir TCR diversity decline inversely tracked overall survival among those who died. Under photons, naive T cells and diversity fell while effector/memory populations rose.

The receptor's source is a man aged 35-49 years with gastric cancer. Sequencing was performed on peripheral blood, taken from a patient treated with photon-based radiotherapy.

For the CDR3, the DNA is TGTGCCAGCTCAGGTGGGGCGGTTCAGCCCCAGCATTTT. It translates to CASSGGAVQPQHF. This sequence joins TRBV18 and TRBJ1-5; maybe TRBD1 (5 bases). Germline assignment: CDR1 KGHSH and CDR2 LQKENI. CDR3 size: 13 residues. The V and J ends lost 5 bases and 6 bases respectively, with 11 bases between them. Full variable domain (rest looked up from reference TRBV18 and TRBJ1-5): NAGVMQNPRHLVRRRGQEARLRCSPMKGHSHVYWYRQLPEEGLKFMVYLQKENIIDESGMPKERFSAEFPKEGPSILRIQQVVRGDSAAYFCASSGGAVQPQHFGDGTRLSIL.